This TCR beta chain was captured in a study of blood T cell repertoires in COVID-19 (TCRdb year 2020). Study-wide context: Samples from collaborators originated in the United States, Italy and Spain and spanned both the acute and convalescent phases of COVID-19. The prospective study material was composed of cDNA or gDNA derived from T cells, B-cell-depleted T cells, or PBMCs. Deeply sampled blood TCRbeta repertoires from subjects exposed to, actively infected with, or recovered from COVID-19 were included in the dataset. The repertoires were made available in a free public database intended to serve as a resource for research on the immune response to SARS-CoV-2. The samples were drawn from two sources: the first 160 participants of the ongoing ImmuneRACE study, and 1,200 or so subjects contributed by 6 global collaborators. The sample metadata nearly always contained a de-identified subject ID, COVID-19 status, age in years and sex. Where available, HLA class I and class II types were obtained from metadata supplied by the sample provider rather than from assay-based typing. General conclusions and limits of the study: The quantity of clinical and demographic metadata differed by source and by participant and was supplied without curation.

The collaborating institutions used their own protocols to collect whole blood in K2EDTA tubes. Collaborator samples were shipped for TCRbeta analysis as frozen whole blood, isolated PBMCs, or DNA extracted from either sample type. From cysteine to phenylalanine, the CDR3 is 15 amino acids long. The kept DNA is CDR3 alone, 45 bases in frame from the first base. CDR1 and CDR2 are read off the germline V gene as SGHTA and FQGNSA. Relative to germline, V is 5 bases shorter and J is 2 bases shorter, with 15 bases between their ends. The sample holds a few counts of this clone. This receptor's antigen is unknown. No much larger clone exists at a distance of one base, and base qualities are not known. TCRbeta CDR3 regions were amplified from genomic DNA using the immunoSEQ Assay, a bias-controlled multiplex PCR. Per the authors' processing: The number of nucleated cells in each sample was estimated by amplification of reference gene primers within the assay. To quantify the absolute abundance of each unique TCRbeta CDR3 rearrangement, sequence reads were collapsed and filtered. For each sample, productive Simpson clonality was calculated as the square root of Simpson's diversity index over productive rearrangements. TCRdb stores this immuneACCESS table with in-frame sequences only. Part of the clones is absent; in the studies checked, under half of the shortfall reflects unresolved V genes, and no reason is known for the rest. D and trimming were read from the DNA, whereas the V and J calls and clone size are those reported in that table. The sample contains more than 200,000 clones, over 75% of them found a single time. The ten largest account for approximately 0.7% of the sample.

This sequence uses TRBV7-2 and TRBJ1-1, with the D segment identity uncertain. The TCR comes from a human donor in a cohort sampled during active COVID-19. Sequenced sample: peripheral blood. The CDR3 has the sequence CASSTRPGTNTEAFF. The DNA reads as follows: TGTGCCAGCAGCACCCGTCCGGGAACCAACACTGAAGCTTTCTTT. The full variable domain, completed from the reference TRBV7-2 and TRBJ1-1 proteins outside the CDR3, reads GAGVSQSPSNKVTEKGKDVELRCDPISGHTALYWYRQSLGQGLEFLIYFQGNSAPDKSGLPSDRFSAERTGGSVSTLTIQRTQQEDSAVYLCASSTRPGTNTEAFFGQGTRLTVV.